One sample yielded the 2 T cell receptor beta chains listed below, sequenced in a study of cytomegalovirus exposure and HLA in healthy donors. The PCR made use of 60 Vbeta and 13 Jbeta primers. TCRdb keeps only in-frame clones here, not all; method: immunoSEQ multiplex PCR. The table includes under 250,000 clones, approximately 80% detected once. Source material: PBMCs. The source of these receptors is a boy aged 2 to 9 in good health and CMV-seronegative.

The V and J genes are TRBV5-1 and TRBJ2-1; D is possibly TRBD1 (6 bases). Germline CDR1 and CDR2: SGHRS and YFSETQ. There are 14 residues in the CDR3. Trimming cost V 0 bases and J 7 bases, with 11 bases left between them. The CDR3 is CASSLVGGKNEQFF. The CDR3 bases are TGCGCCAGCAGCTTGGTAGGGGGAAAGAATGAGCAGTTCTTC.

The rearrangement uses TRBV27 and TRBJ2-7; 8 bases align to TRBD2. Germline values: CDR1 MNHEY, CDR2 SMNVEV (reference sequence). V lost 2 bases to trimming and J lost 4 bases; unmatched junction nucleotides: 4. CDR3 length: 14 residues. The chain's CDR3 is CASSLVSGVYEQYF. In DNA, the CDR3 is TGTGCCAGCAGTTTAGTTAGCGGGGTATACGAGCAGTACTTC.